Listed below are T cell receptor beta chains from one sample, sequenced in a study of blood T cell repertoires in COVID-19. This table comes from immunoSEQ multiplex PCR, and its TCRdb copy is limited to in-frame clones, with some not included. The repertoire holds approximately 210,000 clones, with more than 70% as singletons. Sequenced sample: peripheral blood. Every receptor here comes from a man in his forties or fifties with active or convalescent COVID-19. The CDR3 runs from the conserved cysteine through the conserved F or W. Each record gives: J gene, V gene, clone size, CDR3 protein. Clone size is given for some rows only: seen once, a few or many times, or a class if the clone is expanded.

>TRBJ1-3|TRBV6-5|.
CASSRGGTDGNTIYF
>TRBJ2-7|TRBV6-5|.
CASSTGTGDYEQYF
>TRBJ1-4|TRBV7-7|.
CASSASPDRGPNEKLFF
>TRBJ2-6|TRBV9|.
CASSARLIGQITGANVLTF
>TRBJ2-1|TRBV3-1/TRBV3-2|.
CASSPGTSGLEQFF
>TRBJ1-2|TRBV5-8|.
CASSLSGENYGYTF
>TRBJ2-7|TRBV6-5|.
CASSYVAGSYEQYF
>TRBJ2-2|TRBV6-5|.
CASSPQGAGTGELFF
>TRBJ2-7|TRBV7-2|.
CASSLRRQVPVEQYF
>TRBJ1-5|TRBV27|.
CASSLVLDQPQHF
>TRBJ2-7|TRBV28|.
CASSLYWEQYF
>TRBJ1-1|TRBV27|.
CASSFGATLRFSEAFF
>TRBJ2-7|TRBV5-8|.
CASSLVKPGGQYF
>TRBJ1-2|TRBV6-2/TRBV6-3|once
CASSVRVTYGYTF
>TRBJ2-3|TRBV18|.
CASSPQRRGGPDTQYF
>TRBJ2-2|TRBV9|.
CASSVASGITGELFF
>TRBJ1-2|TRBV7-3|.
CASSANRGTNYGYTF
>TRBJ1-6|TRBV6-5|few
CASSFGQINSPLHF
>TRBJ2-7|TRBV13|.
CASSPPWLSGEIYEQYF
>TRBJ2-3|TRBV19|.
CASSMGDTTPTSGGTTQYF
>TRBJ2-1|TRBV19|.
CASSMRRGGADEQFF
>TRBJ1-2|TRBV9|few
CASSTTGGAGYGYTF
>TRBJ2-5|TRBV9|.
CASSGLAGQETQYF
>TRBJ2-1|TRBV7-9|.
CASSLVRQYNEQFF
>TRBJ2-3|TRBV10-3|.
CAISDQPLAVQDTQYF
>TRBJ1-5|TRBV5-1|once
CASSLGGVRNQPQHF
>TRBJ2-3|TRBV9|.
CASSVGEGRRDTQYF
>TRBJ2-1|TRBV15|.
CATSRLLAGVTYNEQFF
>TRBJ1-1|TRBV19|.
CASNRGADAFF
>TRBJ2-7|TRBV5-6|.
CASSFWDTAYEQYF
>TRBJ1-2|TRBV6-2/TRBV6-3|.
CASSHRSSGTF
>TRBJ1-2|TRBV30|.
CAWSSTGRGYTF
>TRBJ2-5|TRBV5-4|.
CASSLAPEQETQYF
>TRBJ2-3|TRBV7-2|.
CASSSGQNTDTQYF
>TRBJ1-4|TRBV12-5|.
CASGSWTGDEKLFF
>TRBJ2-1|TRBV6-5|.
CASSYITGGGNEQFF
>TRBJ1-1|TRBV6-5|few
CASSYSEGLNTEAFF
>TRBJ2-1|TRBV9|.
CASSVAGGYPYNEQFF
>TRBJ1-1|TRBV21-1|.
CASPGTDPYTEAFF
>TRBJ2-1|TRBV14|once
CASSQVTGGPRQFF
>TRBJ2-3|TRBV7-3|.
CASSPGGAGGADTQYF